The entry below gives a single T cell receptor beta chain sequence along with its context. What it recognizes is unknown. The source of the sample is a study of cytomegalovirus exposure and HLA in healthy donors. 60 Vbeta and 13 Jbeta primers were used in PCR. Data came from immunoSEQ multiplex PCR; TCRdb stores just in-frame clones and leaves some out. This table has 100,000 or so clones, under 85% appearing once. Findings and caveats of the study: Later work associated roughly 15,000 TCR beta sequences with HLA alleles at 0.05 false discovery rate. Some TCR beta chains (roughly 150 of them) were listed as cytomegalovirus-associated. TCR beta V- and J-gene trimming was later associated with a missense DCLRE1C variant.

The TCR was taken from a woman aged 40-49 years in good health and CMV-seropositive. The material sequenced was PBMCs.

The CDR3 loop is CASSSTGAYDGYTF. The DNA for the CDR3 is TGCGCCAGCAGCTCTACAGGGGCCTACGATGGCTACACCTTC. The rearrangement joins TRBV5-1 to TRBJ1-2; TRBD1 matches 7 bases. V was pared by 3 bases and J by 6 bases, with 8 bases of the junction left unmatched. The germline V gene has CDR1 SGHRS and CDR2 YFSETQ. This CDR3 comprises 14 residues.